This TCR beta chain appears in the sequencing data of a study of blood T cell repertoires in COVID-19. Turning to the study itself: From the United States, Italy and Spain came samples of acute and convalescent COVID-19.

V gave up 3 bases and J gave up 1 base, with 9 bases separating them. Germline lookup yields CDR1 MNHEY and CDR2 SMNVEV (reference sequence). CDR3 size: 15 residues. Assay used: immunoSEQ multiplex PCR; TCRdb lists only in-frame clones, some missing. This sample yields 260,000 or so clones, of which roughly four fifths are seen a single time; about 4.8% belongs to the top ten. The sequence was collected from a woman in her 70s with acute or convalescent COVID-19. The rearrangement uses TRBV27 and TRBJ2-2; tentative D call: TRBD1 (5 bases). Sample: peripheral blood. CDR3 region: CASSLGRVNTGELFF. CDR3 sequence (DNA): TGTGCCAGCAGTTTGGGCAGGGTGAACACCGGGGAGCTGTTTTTT.